The present T cell receptor (beta chain) was sequenced within a study of control samples from healthy donors and cancer patients. CDR1 and CDR2 from the germline V gene are MNHEY and SVGAGI. V lost 3 bases, J lost 0 bases, and 11 bases lay in between. This CDR3 region has 15 residues. The repertoire was sequenced with immunoSEQ multiplex PCR; TCRdb's copy has only in-frame clones and lacks some. The sample carries 150,000 or so clones, approximately 94% recorded once. The genes are TRBV6-5 and TRBJ1-2; no definite D call. The source of this sequence is a young man in good health. Sequenced input: blood. CDR3 sequence (DNA): TGTGCCAGCAGTTATGTAGGACCGACTAACTATGGCTACACCTTC. Protein product: CASSYVGPTNYGYTF.